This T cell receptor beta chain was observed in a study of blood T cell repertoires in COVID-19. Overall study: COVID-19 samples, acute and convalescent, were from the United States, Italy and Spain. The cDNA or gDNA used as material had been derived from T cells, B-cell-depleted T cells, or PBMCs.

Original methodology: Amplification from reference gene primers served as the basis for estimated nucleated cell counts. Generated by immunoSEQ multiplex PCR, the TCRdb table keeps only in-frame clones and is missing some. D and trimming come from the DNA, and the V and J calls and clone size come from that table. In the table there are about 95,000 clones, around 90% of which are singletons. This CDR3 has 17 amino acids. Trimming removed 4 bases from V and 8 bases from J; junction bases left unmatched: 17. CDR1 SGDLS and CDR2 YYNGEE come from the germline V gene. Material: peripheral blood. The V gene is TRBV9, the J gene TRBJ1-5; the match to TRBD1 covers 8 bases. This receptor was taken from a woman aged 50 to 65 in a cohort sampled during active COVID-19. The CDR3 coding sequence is TGTGCCAGCAGCCGAACAGGGGGGGCATGGAATTTGGAGCCCCAGCATTTT. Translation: CASSRTGGAWNLEPQHF.